This T cell receptor (beta chain) was recovered during a study of OX40 agonist ivuxolimab in advanced cancers. At the level of the study: Given to patients was ivuxolimab, an agonistic anti-OX40 (CD134) antibody. Study-wide points: On average, CD8+ T cells had more expanded clones than CD4+. CD4+ and CD8+ blood T cells expanded clonally by week 6 at 0.1 to 3.0 mg/kg.

A history of autoimmune disease or systemic immunosuppression excluded patients. Germline V gene data show CDR1 as SEHNR and CDR2 as FQNEAQ (reference sequence). Trimming took 5 bases from V and 0 from J, leaving 13 bases between them. CDR3 length: 16 residues. This clone occurred once. Its antigen is currently unknown. The protocol was immunoSEQ multiplex PCR, while the TCRdb copy is restricted to in-frame clones and leaves out a portion. The repertoire holds under 65,000 clones, with around 84% as singletons. The material sequenced was CD4+ or CD8+ T cells sorted from blood, taken in a trial of the OX40 agonist ivuxolimab. The receptor's source is an adult with an advanced solid tumor such as melanoma, head and neck, liver or kidney cancer. V is TRBV7-9 and J is TRBJ1-4, with D uncertain. The CDR3 region is CASSRRVEPTNEKLFF. The CDR3 DNA is TGTGCCAGCAGCCGACGTGTGGAGCCAACTAATGAAAAACTGTTTTTT.